The 4 T cell receptor beta chains reported below all come from one sample, sequenced in a study of blood T cell repertoires in COVID-19. The repertoire was sequenced with immunoSEQ multiplex PCR; TCRdb's copy has only in-frame clones and lacks some. The sample carries approximately 210,000 clones, roughly 82% recorded once. The sequenced material came from peripheral blood. Source of these receptors: a woman aged 35 to 49 with acute or convalescent COVID-19.

CDR3 sequence: CASTVLQVGDTQYF. CDR3 coding DNA: TGTGCCAGCACGGTTTTACAGGTTGGGGATACGCAGTATTTT. The chain joins TRBV6-5 to TRBJ2-3; tentative D call: TRBD1 (5 bases). In germline, CDR1 is MNHEY, CDR2 SVGAGI. V dropped 7 bases and J dropped 6 bases, with 17 bases sitting between them. This CDR3 region has 14 residues.

This sequence joins TRBV11-2 and TRBJ2-2; the D is unclear. Trimming took off 1 base at V and 6 bases at J, with 15 bases between the two ends. The CDR3 totals 16 residues. Germline assignment: CDR1 SGHAT and CDR2 FQNNGV. Here the CDR3 DNA reads TGTGCCAGCAGCTTAGGGGCAGGTCTTTGGCCCGGGGAGCTGTTTTTT. Residues: CASSLGAGLWPGELFF.

This clone was recorded a few times. The chain joins TRBV19 to TRBJ2-5; tentatively, D is TRBD2 (6 bases). Trimming left V 3 bases short and J 3 bases short, with 17 bases between. CDR1 is LNHDA, CDR2 SQIVND, per germline (reference sequence). The CDR3 runs to 16 residues. CDR3 sequence (DNA): TGTGCCAGTAGTATGGGAGGACGTAGACACGAAGAGACCCAGTACTTC. It translates to CASSMGGRRHEETQYF.

CDR3 sequence (DNA): TGCGCCAGCAGCCCGCTCCGACAGAAAGATACGCAGTATTTT. Translating it yields CASSPLRQKDTQYF. V gene TRBV5-1 combines with J gene TRBJ2-3; weak D call: TRBD1 (5 bases). V lost 4 bases, J lost 5 bases, and 14 bases lay in between. The CDR3 has 14 amino acids. Germline lookup yields CDR1 SGHRS and CDR2 YFSETQ.